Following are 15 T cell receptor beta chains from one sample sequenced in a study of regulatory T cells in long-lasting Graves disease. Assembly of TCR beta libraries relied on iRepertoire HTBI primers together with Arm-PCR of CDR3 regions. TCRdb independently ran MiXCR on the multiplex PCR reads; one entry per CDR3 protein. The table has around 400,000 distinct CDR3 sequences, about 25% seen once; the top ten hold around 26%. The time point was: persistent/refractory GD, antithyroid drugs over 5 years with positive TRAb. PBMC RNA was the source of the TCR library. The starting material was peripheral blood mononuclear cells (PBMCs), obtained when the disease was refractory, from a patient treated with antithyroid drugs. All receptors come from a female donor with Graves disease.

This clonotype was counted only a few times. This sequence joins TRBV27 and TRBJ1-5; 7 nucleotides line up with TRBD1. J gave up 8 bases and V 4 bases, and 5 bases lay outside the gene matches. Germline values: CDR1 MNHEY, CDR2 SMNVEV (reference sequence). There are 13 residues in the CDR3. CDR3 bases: TGTGCCAGCAGTTCACAGGGGTTGGAGCCCCAGCATTTT. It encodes CASSSQGLEPQHF.

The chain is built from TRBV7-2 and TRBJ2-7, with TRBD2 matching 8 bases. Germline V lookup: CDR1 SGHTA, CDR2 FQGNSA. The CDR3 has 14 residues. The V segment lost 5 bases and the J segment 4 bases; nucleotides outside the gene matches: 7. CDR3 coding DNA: TGTGCCAGCAGCGTCAAGCGGGAGACTTACGAGCAGTACTTC. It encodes CASSVKRETYEQYF.

The CDR3 spells CSAVSPRDLFPNQPQHF. The CDR3 nucleotides are TGCAGTGCTGTCAGCCCCCGGGACCTTTTCCCAAATCAGCCCCAGCATTTT. The chain is built from TRBV20-1 and TRBJ1-5; a weak D match, TRBD1 (5 bases). V lost 5 bases and J 4 bases, leaving 24 bases between the germline ends. Germline CDR1 DFQATT, CDR2 SNEGSKA (reference sequence). This CDR3 has 17 amino acids.

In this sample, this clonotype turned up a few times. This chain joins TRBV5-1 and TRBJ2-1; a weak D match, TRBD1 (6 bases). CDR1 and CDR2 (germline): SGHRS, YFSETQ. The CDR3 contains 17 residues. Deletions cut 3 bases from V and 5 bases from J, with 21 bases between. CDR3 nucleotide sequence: TGCGCCAGCAGCTCAATTCAGGGGTCCCCACACGACAATGAGCAGTTCTTC. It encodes CASSSIQGSPHDNEQFF.

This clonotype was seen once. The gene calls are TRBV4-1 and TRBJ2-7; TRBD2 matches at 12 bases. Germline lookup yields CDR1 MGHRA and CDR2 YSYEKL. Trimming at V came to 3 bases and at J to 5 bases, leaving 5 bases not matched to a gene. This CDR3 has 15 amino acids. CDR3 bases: TGCGCCAGCAGCCAGCCGACTAGCGGGAGTCACGAGCAGTACTTC. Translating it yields CASSQPTSGSHEQYF.

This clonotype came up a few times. The CDR3 nucleotides are TGTGCCAGCAGCCAGAAGGGGGCTTTGGGCGAAAAACTGTTTTTT. The encoded protein is CASSQKGALGEKLFF. V and J are TRBV3-1 and TRBJ1-4; 7 bases fit TRBD1. The junction had 9 bases not matched to a gene; V was cut back by 3 bases and J by 8 bases. CDR1 is LGHDT and CDR2 is YNNKEL in the germline V gene (reference sequence). CDR3 length: 15 residues.

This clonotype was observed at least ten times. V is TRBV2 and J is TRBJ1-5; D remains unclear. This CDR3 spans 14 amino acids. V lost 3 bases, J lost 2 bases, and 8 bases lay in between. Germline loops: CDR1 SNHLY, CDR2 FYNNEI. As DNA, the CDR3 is TGTGCCAGCAGTGAGGGGTTCGGCAATCAGCCCCAGCATTTT. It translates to CASSEGFGNQPQHF.

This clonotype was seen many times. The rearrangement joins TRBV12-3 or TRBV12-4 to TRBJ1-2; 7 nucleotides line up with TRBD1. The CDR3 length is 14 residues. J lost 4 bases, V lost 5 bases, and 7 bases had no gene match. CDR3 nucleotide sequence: TGTGCCAGCAGTGAGACAGGGAAGGGCTATGGCTACACCTTC. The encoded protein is CASSETGKGYGYTF.

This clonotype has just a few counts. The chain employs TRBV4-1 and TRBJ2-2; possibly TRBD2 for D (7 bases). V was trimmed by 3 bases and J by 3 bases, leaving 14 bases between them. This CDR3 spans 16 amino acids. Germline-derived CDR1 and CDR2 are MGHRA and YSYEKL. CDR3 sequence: CASSQRGTPDTGELFF. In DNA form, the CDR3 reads TGCGCCAGCAGCCAGCGGGGGACACCTGACACCGGGGAGCTGTTTTTT.

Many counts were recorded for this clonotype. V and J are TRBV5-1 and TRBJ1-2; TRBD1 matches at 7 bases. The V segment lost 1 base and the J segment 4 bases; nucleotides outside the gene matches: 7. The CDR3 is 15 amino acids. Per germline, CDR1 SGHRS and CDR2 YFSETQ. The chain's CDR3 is CASSLPAGGGYGYTF. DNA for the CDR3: TGCGCCAGCAGCTTGCCGGCAGGGGGAGGCTATGGCTACACCTTC.

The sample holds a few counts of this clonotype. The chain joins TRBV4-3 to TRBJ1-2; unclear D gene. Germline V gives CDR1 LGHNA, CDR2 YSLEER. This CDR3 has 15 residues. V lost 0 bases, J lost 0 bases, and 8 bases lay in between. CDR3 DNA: TGCGCCAGCAGCCAAGAGCGGTCCGCTAACTATGGCTACACCTTC. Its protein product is CASSQERSANYGYTF.

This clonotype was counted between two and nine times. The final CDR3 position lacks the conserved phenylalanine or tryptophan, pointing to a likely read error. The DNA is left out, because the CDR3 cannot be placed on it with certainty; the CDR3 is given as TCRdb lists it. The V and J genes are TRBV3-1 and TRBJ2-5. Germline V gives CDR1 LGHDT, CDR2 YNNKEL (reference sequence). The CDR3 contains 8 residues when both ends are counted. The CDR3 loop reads CASSQGKD.

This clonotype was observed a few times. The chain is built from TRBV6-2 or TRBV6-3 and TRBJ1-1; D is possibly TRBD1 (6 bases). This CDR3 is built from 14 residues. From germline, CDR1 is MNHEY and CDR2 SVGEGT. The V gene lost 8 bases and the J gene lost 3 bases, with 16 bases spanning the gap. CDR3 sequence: CASRRGEVDTEAFF. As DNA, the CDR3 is TGTGCCAGCCGGAGGGGGGAAGTAGACACTGAAGCTTTCTTT.

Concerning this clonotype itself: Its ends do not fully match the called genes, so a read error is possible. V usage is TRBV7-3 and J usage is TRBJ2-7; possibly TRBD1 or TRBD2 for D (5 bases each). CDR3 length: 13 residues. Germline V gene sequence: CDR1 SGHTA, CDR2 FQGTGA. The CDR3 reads CASSLTLGELPSF. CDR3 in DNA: TGTGCCAGCAGCCTCACCTTGGGGGAATTGCCGAGCTTC.

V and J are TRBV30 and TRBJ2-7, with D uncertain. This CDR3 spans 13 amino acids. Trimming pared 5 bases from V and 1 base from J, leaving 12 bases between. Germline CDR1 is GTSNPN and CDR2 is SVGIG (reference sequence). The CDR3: CAWEGSRSYEQYF. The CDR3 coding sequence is TGTGCCTGGGAAGGGTCGAGGTCCTACGAGCAGTACTTC.